These 32 T cell receptor beta chains originate from one sample sequenced in a study of CD8 T cells in Susac syndrome. Random hexamers primed reverse transcription of roughly 0.5 to 1 ug RNA. TCRdb redid the calling of the immunoSEQ multiplex PCR reads with MiXCR, one entry per CDR3 protein. Of around 150,000 distinct CDR3 sequences listed, roughly 95% are singletons. The material sequenced was CD4+ T cells from PBMCs. Receptors were obtained from a human donor with multiple sclerosis.

This chain uses TRBV3-1 with TRBJ2-2; D is ambiguous. Trimming removed 1 base from V and 5 bases from J, with 8 bases in between. The CDR3 extends over 14 amino acids. Per the germline V gene, CDR1 is LGHDT and CDR2 is YNNKEL (reference sequence). The CDR3 nucleotides are TGTGCCAGCAGCCAAGTGGTGTCAACCGGGGAGCTGTTTTTT. Its protein product is CASSQVVSTGELFF. Combining the CDR3 with reference TRBV3-1 and TRBJ2-2 gives the whole variable domain DTAVSQTPKYLVTQMGNDKSIKCEQNLGHDTMYWYKQDSKKFLKIMFSYNNKELIINETVPNRFSPKSPDKAHLNLHINSLELGDSAVYFCASSQVVSTGELFFGEGSRLTVL.

The rearrangement uses TRBV9 and TRBJ1-2, with 8 bases aligning to TRBD1. The V gene end was trimmed by 0 bases and the J gene end by 5 bases; junction bases not matched to a gene: 12. Per the germline V gene, CDR1 is SGDLS and CDR2 is YYNGEE. The CDR3 is made up of 17 amino acids. As DNA, the CDR3 is TGTGCCAGCAGCGTAGTCCCCACCGGGACAGGTCCGTATGGCTACACCTTC. Its translation is CASSVVPTGTGPYGYTF.

The chain uses TRBV7-8 and TRBJ2-3; the match to TRBD2 covers 9 bases. The V gene's germline CDR1 is SGHVS and CDR2 FQNEAQ. Germline trimming cut 7 bases from V and 4 bases from J; bases unmatched to any gene: 15. The CDR3 has 17 amino acids. CDR3 in amino acids: CASNPQGGGGAADTQYF. CDR3 bases: TGTGCCAGCAACCCCCAGGGAGGCGGGGGGGCCGCAGATACGCAGTATTTT.

The V and J genes are TRBV6-5 and TRBJ1-1; tentative D call: TRBD1 (5 bases). CDR3 length: 15 amino acids. Germline CDR1 and CDR2: MNHEY and SVGAGI. V shed 6 bases and J shed 11 bases, with 25 bases lying between them. CDR3 DNA: TGTGCCAGCAGGCCGCCCGGGACGGGAGGATTTCGGGCTTTCTTT. Translation: CASRPPGTGGFRAFF.

CDR3 sequence reads: CATSDGRGYTF. In DNA form, the CDR3 reads TGTGCCACCAGTGATGGGCGTGGCTACACCTTC. The chain combines TRBV24-1 with TRBJ1-2, with unresolved D. CDR3 size: 11 residues. V was pared by 3 bases and J by 7 bases, with 5 bases between. CDR1 KGHDR and CDR2 SFDVKD come from the germline V gene.

This chain links TRBV30 with TRBJ1-1, with unresolved D. Germline V gives CDR1 GTSNPN, CDR2 SVGIG (reference sequence). V lost 2 bases and J lost 4, with 11 bases in between. The CDR3 covers 13 residues. This CDR3 reads CAWSKGDPTEAFF. In DNA, the CDR3 is TGTGCCTGGAGTAAGGGAGATCCCACTGAAGCTTTCTTT.

The chain uses TRBV24-1 and TRBJ1-4; 9 nucleotides match TRBD1. CDR1 is KGHDR and CDR2 is SFDVKD in the germline V gene. V gave up 6 bases and J gave up 2 bases; unmatched junction bases: 15. The CDR3 sequence is 19 residues long. For the CDR3, the DNA is TGTGCCACCAGTAGGACAGGGGAGTTCTTCGTTGGCACTAATGAAAAACTGTTTTTT. This translates into CATSRTGEFFVGTNEKLFF.

J is TRBJ2-7 and V is TRBV28, with TRBD1 as a possible D gene (5 bases). The CDR3 consists of 14 residues. CDR1 is MDHEN and CDR2 is SYDVKM in the germline V gene. With 5 bases removed from V and 3 bases from J, the gap between germline ends came to 14 bases. In DNA form, the CDR3 reads TGTGCCAGCAGTGACCTGACAGAGCTCTACGAGCAGTACTTC. Encoded protein: CASSDLTELYEQYF.

The gene calls are TRBV19 and TRBJ1-5; tentatively, D is TRBD1 (6 bases). This CDR3 comprises 13 residues. CDR1 is LNHDA and CDR2 is SQIVND in the germline V gene (reference sequence). Trimming pared 8 bases from V and 7 bases from J, leaving 15 bases between. The CDR3 protein is CASSPGVGQPQHF. In nucleotides, the CDR3 is TGTGCCAGTTCCCCAGGGGTGGGACAGCCCCAGCATTTT.

CDR3 coding DNA: TGTGCCAGCTCACCGTCAGCTTCAGATACGCAGTATTTT. Its protein is CASSPSASDTQYF. This chain links TRBV18 with TRBJ2-3; no clear D gene. The CDR3 loop spans 13 amino acids. Trimming took off 3 bases at V and 4 bases at J, with 8 bases between the two ends. Germline loops: CDR1 KGHSH, CDR2 LQKENI.

A single count supports this clonotype. V gene TRBV27 combines with J gene TRBJ2-7; tentative D call: TRBD2 (5 bases). Looked up from germline, CDR1 is MNHEY and CDR2 is SMNVEV (reference sequence). V lost 6 bases and J 2 bases, leaving 17 bases between the germline ends. The CDR3 length is 15 residues. CDR3 nucleotide sequence: TGTGCCAGCAGAGCAAAACTACCGGGGACCTACGAGCAGTACTTC. Translating it yields CASRAKLPGTYEQYF.

This chain links TRBV5-1 with TRBJ2-5, with D perhaps matching TRBD1 (6 bases). The CDR3 length is 15 residues. V was shortened by 0 bases and J by 2 bases, with 11 bases between the two germline ends. Per germline, CDR1 SGHRS and CDR2 YFSETQ. The DNA of the CDR3 is TGCGCCAGCAGCTTGGGACCAGGGGATCAAGAGACCCAGTACTTC. Translation: CASSLGPGDQETQYF.

The rearrangement joins TRBV14 to TRBJ2-1; D possibly corresponds to TRBD1 (6 bases). CDR1 and CDR2 from the germline V gene are SGHDN and FVKESK. This CDR3 comprises 11 residues. Trimming stripped 11 bases from V and 10 bases from J, with 15 bases between. The CDR3 sequence: CAAGVGDEQFF. For the CDR3, the DNA is TGTGCCGCAGGGGTAGGGGACGAGCAGTTCTTC. The full variable domain, completed using reference TRBV14 and TRBJ2-1, is EAGVTQFPSHSVIEKGQTVTLRCDPISGHDNLYWYRRVMGKEIKFLLHFVKESKQDESGMPNNRFLAERTGGTYSTLKVQPAELEDSGVYFCAAGVGDEQFFGPGTRLTVL.

This chain joins TRBV30 and TRBJ1-5; TRBD1 aligns across 7 bases. Germline loops: CDR1 GTSNPN, CDR2 SVGIG (reference sequence). The V segment lost 4 bases and the J segment 6 bases; nucleotides outside the gene matches: 9. This CDR3 is built from 14 residues. In DNA, the CDR3 is TGTGCCTGGACGGCAGGGGGTAGGAGTCAGCCCCAGCATTTT. Amino acids: CAWTAGGRSQPQHF.

Concerning this clonotype itself: One end of the junction varies from germline; a read error may be responsible. The chain recombines TRBV6-1 with TRBJ1-6; 7 nucleotides line up with TRBD1. The germline V gene has CDR1 MNHNS and CDR2 SASEGT. CDR3 length equals 15 residues. CDR3 sequence reads: CASSEGQAPNSPLHF. CDR3 coding DNA: TGTGCCAGCAGCGAAGGACAGGCTCCGAATTCACCCCTCCACTTT.

V usage is TRBV12-3 or TRBV12-4 and J usage is TRBJ2-7, with D unclear. The CDR3 length is 13 residues. Trimming cost V 5 bases and J 6 bases, with 14 bases left between them. CDR3: CASSEPGRPEQYF. DNA for the CDR3: TGTGCCAGCAGTGAACCCGGTCGTCCCGAGCAGTACTTC.

V is TRBV5-4 and J is TRBJ1-2; D is perhaps TRBD1 (6 bases). CDR1 is SGHNT, CDR2 YYREEE, per germline (reference sequence). The CDR3 totals 13 residues. Trimming pared 4 bases from V and 5 bases from J, leaving 12 bases between. This CDR3 reads CASSPGAQYGYTF. In DNA form, the CDR3 reads TGTGCCAGCAGCCCAGGGGCCCAGTATGGCTACACCTTC.

CDR3 nucleotide sequence: TGTGCCAGCAGAGATACAGGGTCTCCTGGCTACACCTTC. This sequence encodes CASRDTGSPGYTF. The chain employs TRBV27 and TRBJ1-2; TRBD1 might be the D (6 bases). The CDR3 length is 13 residues. From germline, CDR1 is MNHEY and CDR2 SMNVEV (reference sequence). V shed 6 bases and J shed 7 bases, with 15 bases lying between them.

V and J are TRBV27 and TRBJ2-5; 8 positions match TRBD1. Germline loops: CDR1 MNHEY, CDR2 SMNVEV (reference sequence). The CDR3 is 14 residues long. V gave up 5 bases and J gave up 6 bases; unmatched junction bases: 8. CDR3 DNA sequence: TGTGCCAGCAGTCCACCTCACAGGGGGAAGACCCAGTACTTC. Translating it yields CASSPPHRGKTQYF.

V is TRBV9 and J is TRBJ1-2, with TRBD1 matching over 12 bases. The V gene end was trimmed by 0 bases and the J gene end by 7 bases; junction bases not matched to a gene: 7. The CDR3 has 16 amino acids. Germline assignment: CDR1 SGDLS and CDR2 YYNGEE. CDR3 DNA: TGTGCCAGCAGCGTAGGGGGACAGGGGGCTTCGAGTGGCTACACCTTC. Its translation: CASSVGGQGASSGYTF.

The chain couples TRBV28 to TRBJ1-5, with 8 positions matching TRBD1. CDR3 length: 12 residues. The J segment lost 8 bases and the V segment lost 6 bases, leaving 3 bases of the junction unmatched. From germline, CDR1 is MDHEN and CDR2 SYDVKM. The CDR3 spells CASRTGVEPQHF. The CDR3 DNA sequence: TGTGCCAGCAGGACAGGGGTTGAGCCCCAGCATTTT.

The rearrangement uses TRBV29-1 and TRBJ2-3; the match to TRBD2 covers 10 bases. Germline V lookup: CDR1 SQVTM, CDR2 ANQGSEA. The CDR3 extends over 13 amino acids. The ends lost 7 bases at V and 0 bases at J; junction bases unmatched: 1. DNA for the CDR3: TGCAGCGCTAGCGGGAGTAGCACAGATACGCAGTATTTT. Translation gives CSASGSSTDTQYF.

The CDR3 bases are TGTGCCAGCAGTATTACAGAAGCCAAAAACATTCAGTACTTC. It yields the protein CASSITEAKNIQYF. The chain combines TRBV12-3 or TRBV12-4 with TRBJ2-4; D unresolved. V was clipped by 5 bases and J by 0 bases, with 8 bases between them. The length of the CDR3 is 14 residues.

Here the CDR3 DNA reads TGTGCCAGCAGCTTGGTTTATAAGTCCGGACAGAGGAGCTCCTACGAGCAGTACTTC. The encoded protein is CASSLVYKSGQRSSYEQYF. This chain connects TRBV5-6 to TRBJ2-7; TRBD1 is a possible D gene (6 bases). The ends were cut back, 0 bases at V and 0 bases at J, with 22 bases in the middle. Germline CDR1 reads SGHDT; CDR2 reads YYEEEE. The length of the CDR3 is 19 residues.

The V and J genes are TRBV5-4 and TRBJ2-7, with 11 nucleotides matching TRBD1. CDR1 SGHNT and CDR2 YYREEE come from the germline V gene (reference sequence). The CDR3 is 16 amino acids. The ends lost 0 bases at V and 6 bases at J; junction bases unmatched: 8. The CDR3 DNA reads as TGTGCCAGCAGCTTGGGGGTCGGACAGGGGGCCGCCGAGCAGTACTTC. Encoded protein: CASSLGVGQGAAEQYF. Variable domain in full (rest from reference TRBV5-4 and TRBJ2-7): ETGVTQSPTHLIKTRGQQVTLRCSSQSGHNTVSWYQQALGQGPQFIFQYYREEENGRGNFPPRFSGLQFPNYSSELNVNALELDDSALYLCASSLGVGQGAAEQYFGPGTRLTVT.

CDR3 sequence (DNA): TGTGCCAGCAGTCCCTCTGGGGTCACGTCGAACACCGGGGAGCTGTTTTTT. Its translation is CASSPSGVTSNTGELFF. The chain joins TRBV28 to TRBJ2-2, with D uncertain. Germline V gene data show CDR1 as MDHEN and CDR2 as SYDVKM. Trimming pared 5 bases from V and 0 bases from J, leaving 16 bases between. The CDR3 length is 17 residues.

The chain uses TRBV27 and TRBJ1-1; unclear D gene. The CDR3 extends over 14 amino acids. Germline CDR1 reads MNHEY; CDR2 reads SMNVEV (reference sequence). Trimming removed 6 bases from V and 0 bases from J, with 11 bases in between. CDR3 loop: CASRLRGLNTEAFF. CDR3 nucleotides: TGTGCCAGCAGACTCCGAGGGCTGAACACTGAAGCTTTCTTT.

The J gene is TRBJ2-1, the V gene TRBV5-1; D might be TRBD1 (6 bases). V was trimmed by 0 bases and J by 2 bases, leaving 9 bases between them. Germline CDR1 reads SGHRS; CDR2 reads YFSETQ. The CDR3 is 15 residues long. CDR3 nucleotide sequence: TGCGCCAGCAGCTTGGTGCCAGGGGCCTACAATGAGCAGTTCTTC. This sequence encodes CASSLVPGAYNEQFF. Together with reference TRBV5-1 and TRBJ2-1, the CDR3 gives the full variable domain: KAGVTQTPRYLIKTRGQQVTLSCSPISGHRSVSWYQQTPGQGLQFLFEYFSETQRNKGNFPGRFSGRQFSNSRSEMNVSTLELGDSALYLCASSLVPGAYNEQFFGPGTRLTVL.

The sample holds a few counts of this clonotype. The rearrangement links TRBV24-1 to TRBJ1-5; no reliable D call. Germline assignment: CDR1 KGHDR and CDR2 SFDVKD. The CDR3 loop spans 12 amino acids. Trimming stripped 3 bases from V and 4 bases from J, with 3 bases between. The CDR3, as DNA: TGTGCCACCAGTGATCCAAATCAGCCCCAGCATTTT. Its protein is CATSDPNQPQHF.

The chain links TRBV11-2 to TRBJ1-1; D uncertain. Trimming took off 3 bases at V and 3 bases at J, with 8 bases between the two ends. From germline, CDR1 is SGHAT and CDR2 FQNNGV. The CDR3 has 13 residues. CDR3 sequence (DNA): TGTGCCAGCAGCTTCCGACGGGACACTGAAGCTTTCTTT. It is translated as CASSFRRDTEAFF.

The chain is built from TRBV6-1 and TRBJ2-7; D is uncertain. This CDR3 spans 15 amino acids. V was cut by 3 bases and J by 2 bases, with 14 bases left in between. Germline V gene sequence: CDR1 MNHNS, CDR2 SASEGT. The CDR3 nucleotides read TGTGCCAGCAGTGATGGCGGTCTTCCACCCTACGAGCAGTACTTC. It is translated as CASSDGGLPPYEQYF.

CDR3 coding DNA: TGTGCCAGCAGTTTATATCCCCCGACAGGGGTCGGGCAGCCCCAGCATTTT. Translating it yields CASSLYPPTGVGQPQHF. This chain connects TRBV27 to TRBJ1-5, with 8 bases fitting TRBD1. V dropped 1 base and J dropped 7; count of bases not matched to a gene: 12. CDR1 and CDR2 from the germline V gene are MNHEY and SMNVEV (reference sequence). CDR3 size: 17 residues.